The 19 T cell receptor beta chains listed next were all sequenced from one sample in a study of CD8 T cells in ankylosing spondylitis. TCRdb reprocessed the 5' RACE reads via MiXCR and lists one record per CDR3 protein. This sample has hundreds of thousands of distinct CDR3 sequences; 25% to 30% occur once, and the top ten carry about 6.2%. Sample: blood, either unsorted or a sorted T cell fraction (not recorded which). The receptors derive from a male donor with ankylosing spondylitis or in good health (not recorded which).

This clonotype appeared a few times. V and J are TRBV20-1 and TRBJ1-1, with D unclear. The V gene's germline CDR1 is DFQATT and CDR2 SNEGSKA (reference sequence). Trimming shortened V by 1 base and J by 7 bases, and 7 bases separated the two germline ends. The CDR3 extends over 11 amino acids. The CDR3 sequence: CSARAEVEAFF. The DNA of the CDR3 is TGCAGTGCTAGAGCGGAGGTTGAAGCTTTCTTT.

The chain has TRBV6-2 or TRBV6-3 and TRBJ2-7; D uncertain. Germline CDR1 MNHEY, CDR2 SVGEGT. The CDR3 sequence is 12 residues long. V was pared by 5 bases and J by 2 bases, with 7 bases between. The CDR3 is CASSGWTYEQYF. Here the CDR3 DNA reads TGTGCCAGCAGTGGGTGGACCTACGAGCAGTACTTC.

This clonotype was recorded many times. The chain carries TRBV2 and TRBJ2-1; 7 bases align to TRBD1. In germline, CDR1 is SNHLY, CDR2 FYNNEI. Trimming cost V 6 bases and J 6 bases; bases outside gene matches: 17. CDR3 length equals 17 residues. CDR3 amino acids: CASRAQGSVGAGNEQFF. The DNA for the CDR3 is TGTGCCAGCAGGGCACAGGGGTCGGTGGGAGCAGGCAATGAGCAGTTCTTC.

This clonotype was observed at least ten times. The V call is TRBV28, the J call TRBJ2-1; the D is unclear. The CDR3 spans 12 residues. V was pared by 6 bases and J by 6 bases, with 9 bases between. Germline loops: CDR1 MDHEN, CDR2 SYDVKM. The CDR3 DNA reads TGTGCCAGCAGCCAACTGCGCAATGAGCAGTTCTTC. It encodes CASSQLRNEQFF. The full variable domain, completed using reference TRBV28 and TRBJ2-1, is DVKVTQSSRYLVKRTGEKVFLECVQDMDHENMFWYRQDPGLGLRLIYFSYDVKMKEKGDIPEGYSVSREKKERFSLILESASTNQTSMYLCASSQLRNEQFFGPGTRLTVL.

This clonotype was seen at least ten times. The J gene is TRBJ2-5, the V gene TRBV29-1, with D possibly TRBD1 on 6 matching bases. The length of the CDR3 is 13 residues. Trimming removed 6 bases from V and 2 bases from J, with 13 bases in between. Germline V gene data show CDR1 as SQVTM and CDR2 as ANQGSEA. CDR3 DNA sequence: TGCAGCGTCGGGCGGACAGTTCAAGAGACCCAGTACTTC. It is translated as CSVGRTVQETQYF.

V usage is TRBV10-3 and J usage is TRBJ2-1; TRBD2 matches 9 bases. The CDR3 sequence is 17 residues long. The germline gives CDR1 ENHRY, CDR2 SYGVKD. V dropped 2 bases and J dropped 4; count of bases not matched to a gene: 9. In DNA form, the CDR3 reads TGTGCCATCAGTGAGACGGGTACTAGCGGGCTGTACAATGAGCAGTTCTTC. Encoded protein: CAISETGTSGLYNEQFF.

The J gene is TRBJ2-7, the V gene TRBV7-2; the D gene is possibly TRBD1 (6 bases). Per the germline V gene, CDR1 is SGHTA and CDR2 is FQGNSA. The CDR3 contains 16 residues. Trimming took 1 base from V and 5 from J, leaving 18 bases between them. CDR3: CASSLGASQGLDEQYF. In nucleotides, the CDR3 is TGTGCCAGCAGCTTAGGGGCGTCACAGGGTCTGGACGAGCAGTACTTC.

This clonotype has ten or more counts. The chain combines TRBV29-1 with TRBJ2-3; unclear D gene. The CDR3 loop spans 13 amino acids. Germline assignment: CDR1 SQVTM and CDR2 ANQGSEA. Trimming pared 6 bases from V and 7 bases from J, leaving 17 bases between. CDR3 sequence reads: CSVSHGQRNTQYF. In DNA form, the CDR3 reads TGCAGCGTGTCCCACGGGCAGAGGAATACGCAGTATTTT.

This clonotype has a count of ten or more. The genes are TRBV5-1 and TRBJ2-2; D is perhaps TRBD1 or TRBD2 (5 bases each). This CDR3 has 15 residues. Per germline, CDR1 SGHRS and CDR2 YFSETQ. Trimming pared 4 bases from V and 8 bases from J, leaving 18 bases between. The CDR3 DNA follows: TGCGCCAGCAGCAACCGGGGCCTCGTTGTGGGGGAGCTGTTTTTT. Translation gives CASSNRGLVVGELFF.

This clonotype was seen many times. In DNA, the CDR3 is TGCGCCAGCAGCTCAGGGACTACGAACACCGGGGAGCTGTTTTTT. This encodes CASSSGTTNTGELFF. The gene calls are TRBV5-1 and TRBJ2-2; 7 bases fit TRBD2. Germline loops: CDR1 SGHRS, CDR2 YFSETQ. Unmatched junction bases numbered 2, after V lost 3 bases and J lost 0 bases. CDR3 size: 15 residues.

The table lists this clonotype with many counts. The rearrangement joins TRBV3-1 to TRBJ2-1, with a tentative D call TRBD1 (6 bases). CDR3 length equals 15 residues. CDR1 is LGHDT, CDR2 YNNKEL, per germline (reference sequence). V was cut by 3 bases and J by 8 bases, with 17 bases left in between. The CDR3 reads CASSHRQGKGDEQFF. In nucleotides, the CDR3 is TGTGCCAGCAGCCACCGGCAGGGGAAGGGGGATGAGCAGTTCTTC.

By frequency in the sample, this clonotype is medium-sized. The V and J genes are TRBV20-1 and TRBJ2-1, with unresolved D. Per germline, CDR1 DFQATT and CDR2 SNEGSKA (reference sequence). Trimming shortened V by 0 bases and J by 7 bases, and 19 bases separated the two germline ends. The CDR3 loop spans 16 amino acids. The CDR3 loop is CSAREWLDQLQNEQFF. The CDR3 nucleotides read TGCAGTGCTAGAGAGTGGTTGGACCAGTTACAGAATGAGCAGTTCTTC.

This clonotype was seen repeatedly, ten times or more. The CDR3 DNA is TGTGCCAGCAGCTTGGAGTCGTGGCAGGGGTATGGGGAGCAGTACTTC. This encodes CASSLESWQGYGEQYF. V is TRBV5-5 and J is TRBJ2-7; D may be TRBD1 (6 bases). Per germline, CDR1 SGHKS and CDR2 YYEKEE (reference sequence). Trimming removed 0 bases from V and 7 bases from J, with 20 bases in between. This CDR3 has 16 amino acids.

The V and J genes are TRBV4-1 and TRBJ2-5; unclear D gene. From germline, CDR1 is MGHRA and CDR2 YSYEKL. CDR3 size: 14 residues. V gave up 0 bases and J gave up 7 bases, with 12 bases separating them. The CDR3 nucleotides are TGCGCCAGCAGCCAAGATCGTGGGTGGGCGACCCAGTACTTC. Encoded protein: CASSQDRGWATQYF.

This clonotype was found many times. The chain links TRBV12-3 or TRBV12-4 to TRBJ1-1; tentatively, D is TRBD1 (5 bases). The CDR3 spans 14 residues. V was pared by 2 bases and J by 0 bases, with 7 bases between. CDR3 DNA: TGTGCCAGCAGTTTACGACAGATGAACACTGAAGCTTTCTTT. Residues: CASSLRQMNTEAFF.

The chain carries TRBV20-1 and TRBJ1-3; a weak D match, TRBD1 (6 bases). Germline assignment: CDR1 DFQATT and CDR2 SNEGSKA (reference sequence). The CDR3 sequence is 15 residues long. Trimming stripped 7 bases from V and 0 bases from J, with 16 bases between. The CDR3 DNA reads as TGCAGTGTTACGACAGGCCGCTACTCTGGAAACACCATATATTTT. This codes for CSVTTGRYSGNTIYF.

For the CDR3, the DNA is TGCAGTGCTAGGCAGGCCACAGATACGCAGTATTTT. The encoded protein is CSARQATDTQYF. The J gene is TRBJ2-3, the V gene TRBV20-1; D gene ambiguous. The CDR3 extends over 12 amino acids. Germline-derived CDR1 and CDR2 are DFQATT and SNEGSKA (reference sequence). Deletions cut 3 bases from V and 2 bases from J, with 6 bases between.

J is TRBJ2-7 and V is TRBV5-5; D might be TRBD2 (7 bases). Germline V CDR1 and CDR2: SGHKS, YYEKEE (reference sequence). V was shortened by 2 bases and J by 10 bases, with 13 bases between the two germline ends. This CDR3 is 12 amino acids long. This CDR3 is CASSFGEGGQYF. CDR3 coding DNA: TGTGCCAGCAGCTTCGGGGAGGGGGGACAGTACTTC.

This clonotype was seen many times. The chain carries TRBV12-3 or TRBV12-4 and TRBJ2-1; TRBD2 aligns across 7 bases. The CDR3 consists of 12 residues. V was clipped by 1 base and J by 10 bases; unmatched bases: 1. In DNA form, the CDR3 reads TGTGCCAGCAGTTTAGTTAGCGGGGAGCAGTTCTTC. This codes for CASSLVSGEQFF.